This T cell receptor (beta chain) is drawn from a study of preoperative IRX-2 immunotherapy in early breast cancer. Specified treatment: preoperative locoregional IRX-2 cytokine immunotherapy. This phase Ib study tested locoregional IRX-2 cytokine immunotherapy given before surgery. Between the trimmed V and J ends, which lost 2 bases and 6 bases, there was a span of 16 bases. Germline V gene sequence: CDR1 SGHNT, CDR2 YYREEE (reference sequence). CDR3 length: 15 residues. Libraries were prepared by immunoSEQ multiplex PCR; TCRdb keeps only in-frame clonotypes and omits some of them. The sample consists of fewer than 25,000 clones, approximately 90% of them appearing once.

The material sequenced was tumor tissue, taken after IRX-2 immunotherapy. The chain combines TRBV5-4 with TRBJ2-3, with a possible D match to TRBD2 (7 bases). The sequence came from a human donor with breast cancer. In DNA, the CDR3 is TGTGCCAGCAGCTTTGAGGGGGGGGGCCCCGATACGCAGTATTTT. It encodes CASSFEGGGPDTQYF.